This T cell receptor beta chain was recovered during a study of T-cell reconstitution after alpha-beta-depleted transplantation in children. During its preparation, the TCRbeta library received unique molecular identifiers. Via MiXCR, TCRdb re-called the PCR reads, giving one row per CDR3 protein. The data show hundreds of thousands of distinct CDR3 sequences, around 13% seen once. CDR1 and CDR2 (germline): MNHEY, SVGEGT. This CDR3 spans 15 amino acids. Trimming cost V 7 bases and J 9 bases, with 23 bases left between them. This clonotype was observed at least ten times. The sample consisted of PBMCs, taken before TCRalphabeta/CD19-depleted stem cell transplant. This TCR came from a girl aged 2 to 10 with congenital amegakaryocytic thrombocytopenia, due to receive a stem cell transplant. V and J are TRBV6-2 or TRBV6-3 and TRBJ2-3; the D gene is possibly TRBD2 (5 bases). The CDR3 nucleotides read TGTGCCAGCATCTTCGGCAGCGAGGGTACCTTAACGCAGTATTTT. This sequence encodes CASIFGSEGTLTQYF.